Listed below are T cell receptor beta chains from one sample, sequenced in a study of cytomegalovirus exposure and HLA in healthy donors. The table came from immunoSEQ multiplex PCR; TCRdb's copy has only in-frame clones and leaves some out. Of over 150,000 clones in the sample, 80% were seen once. The specimen sequenced was PBMCs. The origin of the receptors is a man aged 30-40 years in good health and CMV-seronegative. Each CDR3 is given with its conserved first and last residue. A D gene is named only where the DNA matches it firmly. Size tells how often a clone was seen (once, few, many) or the class of an expanded clone, and some rows leave it out.

V gene,clone size,J gene,D gene,CDR3 protein,CDR3 DNA
TRBV29-1,NA,TRBJ1-3,NA,CSVDSLQEGNTIYF,TGCAGCGTTGACAGCCTCCAGGAAGGAAACACCATATATTTT
TRBV30,NA,TRBJ1-2,TRBD1,CAWSVQGGYGYTF,TGTGCCTGGAGTGTACAGGGGGGTTATGGCTACACCTTC
TRBV28,once,TRBJ1-1,TRBD1,CASSYPGQGFTEAFF,TGTGCCAGCAGTTACCCGGGACAGGGGTTTACTGAAGCTTTCTTT
TRBV7-3,once,TRBJ2-3,TRBD2,CASSLRLAGGPGDTQYF,TGTGCCAGCAGCTTAAGACTAGCGGGAGGGCCTGGAGATACGCAGTATTTT
TRBV5-1,once,TRBJ2-3,NA,CASDGGQVNKGTDTQYF,TGCGCCTCGGACGGGGGGCAAGTAAATAAAGGCACAGATACGCAGTATTTT
TRBV7-6,once,TRBJ2-7,TRBD1,CASSTGQGYEQYF,TGTGCCAGCTCCACGGGACAGGGGTACGAGCAGTACTTC
TRBV4-3,few,TRBJ2-2,NA,CASSPLTDSETNTGELFF,TGCGCCAGCAGCCCCCTGACCGACAGCGAAACAAACACCGGGGAGCTGTTTTTT
TRBV4-3,NA,TRBJ2-2,TRBD2,CASSQDPPAGERTGELFF,TGCGCCAGCAGCCAAGATCCCCCTGCGGGGGAGCGGACCGGGGAGCTGTTTTTT
TRBV28,NA,TRBJ1-4,TRBD1,CASRFRDRGRKLFF,TGTGCCAGCAGATTCCGGGACAGGGGGAGGAAACTGTTTTTT
TRBV19,NA,TRBJ2-3,NA,CASSSPVDTQYF,TGTGCCAGTAGTAGTCCAGTGGATACGCAGTATTTT
TRBV28,NA,TRBJ2-7,NA,CASSFVGSYEQYF,TGTGCCAGCAGTTTTGTTGGCAGCTACGAGCAGTACTTC
TRBV7-9,NA,TRBJ2-5,TRBD1,CASSWPGQQETQYF,TGTGCCAGCAGCTGGCCGGGACAGCAAGAGACCCAGTACTTC
TRBV28,NA,TRBJ1-3,TRBD1,CASSLPTGVGGNTIYF,TGTGCCAGCAGTTTACCCACAGGGGTAGGTGGAAACACCATATATTTT
TRBV10-3,NA,TRBJ2-3,NA,CAISAVHTDTQYF,TGTGCCATCAGTGCGGTTCACACAGATACGCAGTATTTT
TRBV9,NA,TRBJ2-7,TRBD1,CASGRDRSAYEQYF,TGTGCCAGCGGGCGGGACAGGTCAGCCTACGAGCAGTACTTC
TRBV18,few,TRBJ1-1,NA,CASSLQGEAFF,TGTGCCAGCTCACTACAGGGAGAAGCTTTCTTT
TRBV4-1,NA,TRBJ1-2,NA,CASSQETDREDGYTF,TGCGCCAGCAGCCAAGAGACGGATCGGGAAGATGGCTACACCTTC
TRBV10-3,NA,TRBJ2-1,TRBD2,CAISGTSGRAINDEQFF,TGTGCCATCAGCGGGACTAGCGGGAGGGCCATCAACGATGAGCAGTTCTTC
TRBV28,NA,TRBJ2-7,NA,CASSIPGLHYEQYF,TGTGCCAGCAGCATACCGGGACTTCATTACGAGCAGTACTTC
TRBV19,NA,TRBJ2-5,NA,CASSIQRQETQYF,TGTGCCAGTAGTATACAGCGGCAAGAGACCCAGTACTTC
TRBV5-4,NA,TRBJ2-3,TRBD2,CASSLERGGLTDTQYF,TGTGCCAGCAGCTTGGAGCGGGGGGGTCTCACAGATACGCAGTATTTT
TRBV15,NA,TRBJ2-7,NA,CATSDGTTYEQYF,TGTGCCACCAGCGACGGGACAACCTACGAGCAGTACTTC
TRBV7-9,once,TRBJ2-2,NA,CASSLRRTLNTGELFF,TGTGCCAGCAGCTTAAGACGGACACTTAACACCGGGGAGCTGTTTTTT
TRBV7-8,NA,TRBJ2-7,TRBD1,CASSLKGGGFPLEQYF,TGTGCCAGCAGCTTAAAAGGGGGCGGGTTCCCCCTCGAGCAGTACTTC